A single sample is the source of the 5 T cell receptor beta chains below, sequenced in a study of PD-1 blockade in classical Hodgkin lymphoma. Method: immunoSEQ multiplex PCR; TCRdb's copy keeps in-frame clones and lacks some. The sample consists of around 25,000 clones, around 85% of them appearing once. Time point noted: cycle 4 day 1 (C4D1), after more than five weeks of nivolumab. Patients all relapsed after autologous stem cell transplantation, and there was variation in brentuximab vedotin exposure. Out of thawed PBMCs, magnetic negative selection purified CD4+ T cells. The sequencing here drew on CD4+ T cells from blood, taken before the fourth cycle of nivolumab. The source of these receptors is a human donor with classical Hodgkin lymphoma.

The rearrangement links TRBV29-1 to TRBJ2-5; maybe TRBD1 (5 bases). Looked up from germline, CDR1 is SQVTM and CDR2 is ANQGSEA. The CDR3 spans 14 residues. V lost 2 bases to trimming and J lost 4 bases, with 14 bases between them. The DNA for the CDR3 is TGCAGCGTTGAATTTCCACAGGTCATAGAGACCCAGTACTTC. Translated, it gives CSVEFPQVIETQYF.

The rearrangement joins TRBV10-3 to TRBJ1-4; D is uncertain. Trimming pared 0 bases from V and 0 bases from J, leaving 14 bases between. Germline V lookup: CDR1 ENHRY, CDR2 SYGVKD. The CDR3 has 18 amino acids. CDR3 nucleotide sequence: TGTGCCATCAGTGAGTCCCAGCGGGGAGAATCAACTAATGAAAAACTGTTTTTT. It codes for CAISESQRGESTNEKLFF.

The V gene is TRBV5-6, the J gene TRBJ2-7; 8 bases are shared with TRBD1. There are 15 residues in the CDR3. V lost 0 bases to trimming and J lost 2 bases; unmatched junction nucleotides: 4. The germline CDR1 and CDR2 sequences are SGHDT and YYEEEE. The CDR3 DNA reads as TGTGCCAGCAGCTTGGTACGACAGGGGACCTACGAGCAGTACTTC. Residues: CASSLVRQGTYEQYF.

The rearrangement uses TRBV5-1 and TRBJ2-7; the D call may be TRBD1 or TRBD2 (6 bases each). The CDR3 spans 14 residues. The V gene's germline CDR1 is SGHRS and CDR2 YFSETQ. V lost 1 base, J lost 1 base, and 9 bases lay in between. The CDR3 DNA follows: TGCGCCAGCAGCTTGACAGGGACTTCCTACGAGCAGTACTTC. It yields the protein CASSLTGTSYEQYF.

The CDR3 sequence: CAIQTGAPPNYGYTF. The CDR3 DNA is TGTGCCATCCAGACAGGAGCGCCCCCTAACTATGGCTACACCTTC. The gene calls are TRBV6-5 and TRBJ1-2, with a possible D match to TRBD1 (6 bases). The CDR3 length is 15 residues. Germline V lookup: CDR1 MNHEY, CDR2 SVGAGI. Trimming took 10 bases from V and 0 from J, leaving 18 bases between them.